This TCR beta chain was sequenced in a study of blood T cell repertoires in COVID-19. V lost 4 bases to trimming and J lost 2 bases; unmatched junction nucleotides: 8. Germline CDR1 SGHRS, CDR2 YFSETQ. CDR3 length equals 16 residues. How the authors handled the data: Amplified reference gene primers provided the basis for estimating nucleated cell counts. The assay was immunoSEQ multiplex PCR, and TCRdb's table has in-frame clones only and misses some. V, J and clone size are taken as reported in that table, and D and trimming were inferred from the DNA itself. The sample lists more than 300,000 clones, 80% to 90% occurring once.

This receptor was taken from a woman between 50 and 59 years old with acute or convalescent COVID-19. V and J are TRBV5-1 and TRBJ2-2; 7 bases line up with TRBD1. Input material: peripheral blood. CDR3 coding DNA: TGCGCCAGCAGCCGGACGGACAGGACCAACACCGGGGAGCTGTTTTTT. This gives the protein CASSRTDRTNTGELFF.